What follows is one T cell receptor (beta chain) and its context. As yet, its antigen is unknown. Because the CDR3 is missing its conserved closing phenylalanine or tryptophan, this is likely a read error. The CDR3 runs 14 residues. CDR1 is SGDLS, CDR2 YYNGEE, per germline. Trimming took off 4 bases at V and 5 bases at J, with 13 bases between the two ends. Amplification of TCR beta CDR3 regions used RNA as the template. HTBI primers were used for first-round RT-PCR of the TCR CDR3. TCRdb passed the multiplex PCR reads through MiXCR, listing each CDR3 protein once. The top ten clones hold less than 25% of a sample with about 360,000 distinct CDR3 sequences, roughly 14% of them seen once. This record belongs to a study of T cells in Graves' hyperthyroidism and ophthalmopathy. Study background: Prior to any treatment, at the point of initial diagnosis, peripheral blood was collected. Broader study findings: Ophthalmopathy could be told apart from stable hyperthyroidism with a 13 V-J model. Researchers found most expanded thyroid clonotypes above 0.001 in blood as well.

Hyperthyroidism in the patients, aged 18 to 65, was newly diagnosed and under 2 months in duration. The material sequenced was blood. The chain couples TRBV9 to TRBJ1-3; D might be TRBD1 (5 bases). This receptor was identified in a man aged 30 to 45 with Graves' hyperthyroidism that later progressed to Graves' ophthalmopathy. CDR3 bases: TGTGCCAGCAGCCCCCCCGACAGTAGAAACACCATATATGTT. Translated: CASSPPDSRNTIYV.